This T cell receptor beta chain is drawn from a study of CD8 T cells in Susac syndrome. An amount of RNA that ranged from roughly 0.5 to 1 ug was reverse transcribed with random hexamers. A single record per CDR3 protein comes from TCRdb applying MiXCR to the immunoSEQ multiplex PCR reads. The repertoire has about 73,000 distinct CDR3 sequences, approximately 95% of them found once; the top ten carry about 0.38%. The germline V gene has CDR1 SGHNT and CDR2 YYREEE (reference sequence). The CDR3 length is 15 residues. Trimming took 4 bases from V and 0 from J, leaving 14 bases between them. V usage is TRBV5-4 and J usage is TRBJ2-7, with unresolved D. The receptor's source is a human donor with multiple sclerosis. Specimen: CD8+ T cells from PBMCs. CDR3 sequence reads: CASSVGLPPSYEQYF. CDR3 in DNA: TGTGCCAGCAGCGTCGGGCTACCCCCCTCCTACGAGCAGTACTTC.